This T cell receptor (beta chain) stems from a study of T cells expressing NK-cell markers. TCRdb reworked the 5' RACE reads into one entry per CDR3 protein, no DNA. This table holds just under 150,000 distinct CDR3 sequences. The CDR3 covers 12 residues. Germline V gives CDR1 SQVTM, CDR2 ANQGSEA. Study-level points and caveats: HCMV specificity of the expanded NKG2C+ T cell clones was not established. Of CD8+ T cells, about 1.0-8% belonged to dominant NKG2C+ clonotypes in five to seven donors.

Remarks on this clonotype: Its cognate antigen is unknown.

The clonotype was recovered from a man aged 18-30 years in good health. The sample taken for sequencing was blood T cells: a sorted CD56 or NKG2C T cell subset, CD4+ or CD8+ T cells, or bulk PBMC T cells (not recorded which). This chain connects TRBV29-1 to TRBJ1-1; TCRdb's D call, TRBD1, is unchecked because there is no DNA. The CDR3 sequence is CSVLTGTTEAFF.